The rows below give T cell receptor beta chains drawn from one sample of a study of T cells in Graves' hyperthyroidism and ophthalmopathy. From the multiplex PCR reads, TCRdb called clonotypes with MiXCR, one entry per CDR3 protein. Of a few hundred thousand distinct CDR3 sequences detected, around 17% appear once; the ten largest clones hold around 48%. The specimen was blood. The origin of the receptors is a woman aged 45-59 years with Graves' hyperthyroidism. Each CDR3 is given with its conserved first and last residue. D genes are given only for firm matches. The listing skips clone size in some rows; elsewhere it reads once, few, many or a size class.

d_call j_call v_call clone_size cdr3_nt cdr3_aa
- TRBJ1-1 TRBV20-1 many TGCAGTGCTAGAGATAGGGGCACTGAAGCTTTCTTT CSARDRGTEAFF
- TRBJ2-7 TRBV28 - TGTGCCAGCAGTTTGGGGGACGCAATCTACGAGCAGTACTTC CASSLGDAIYEQYF
- TRBJ2-2 TRBV10-3 many TGTGCCATCAGTGAGACACCGCCCGGGACGGCGAACACCGGGGAGCTGTTTTTT CAISETPPGTANTGELFF
TRBD2 TRBJ2-7 TRBV12-3/TRBV12-4 many TGTGCCAGCAGGATAGCGGGAGCAACCTACGAGCAGTACTTC CASRIAGATYEQYF
TRBD1 TRBJ1-2 TRBV19 few TGTGCCAGTAGTACAGGGGGCAGGGGCTATGGCTACACCTTC CASSTGGRGYGYTF
- TRBJ1-2 TRBV19 - TGTGCCAGTACCCCAGGGTACCCGGAGGGCTACACCTTC CASTPGYPEGYTF
TRBD1 TRBJ2-2 TRBV5-6 - TGTGCCAGCAGCTTGGTACAGGGGAGTACCGGGGAGCTGTTTTTT CASSLVQGSTGELFF
TRBD1 TRBJ2-5 TRBV24-1 - TGTGCCACCAGTGATGGAGACAGGGCCGGAGAGACCCAGTACTTC CATSDGDRAGETQYF
- TRBJ2-5 TRBV2 many TGTGCCAGCAGTGAACTTTCAAAAGAGACCCAGTACTTC CASSELSKETQYF
TRBD1 TRBJ1-5 TRBV30 - TGTGCCTGGAGTGCAGGGACAGGCCTCAATCAGCCCCAGCATTTT CAWSAGTGLNQPQHF
- TRBJ2-6 TRBV20-1 - TGCAGTGCTAGAGATAGAGGGACTGGGGCCAACGTCCTGACTTTC CSARDRGTGANVLTF
TRBD2 TRBJ2-1 TRBV29-1 many TGCAGCGTTGAACAACTAGCGGACTACAATGAGCAGTTCTTC CSVEQLADYNEQFF
TRBD2 TRBJ2-1 TRBV7-3 - TGTGCCAGCAGCCCAAGGACTAGCTCCTACAATGAGCAGTTCTTC CASSPRTSSYNEQFF
- TRBJ1-5 TRBV12-5 - TGTGCTAGTAGTCGGGGGGTAGGTCAGCCCCAGCATTTT CASSRGVGQPQHF
- TRBJ2-1 TRBV18 many TGTGCCAGCTCACCACAGGATGGCAATGAGCAGTTCTTC CASSPQDGNEQFF
- TRBJ1-1 TRBV10-3 few TGTGCCATCAACCAAGGGGGAGGGATGAACACTGAAGCTTTCTTT CAINQGGGMNTEAFF